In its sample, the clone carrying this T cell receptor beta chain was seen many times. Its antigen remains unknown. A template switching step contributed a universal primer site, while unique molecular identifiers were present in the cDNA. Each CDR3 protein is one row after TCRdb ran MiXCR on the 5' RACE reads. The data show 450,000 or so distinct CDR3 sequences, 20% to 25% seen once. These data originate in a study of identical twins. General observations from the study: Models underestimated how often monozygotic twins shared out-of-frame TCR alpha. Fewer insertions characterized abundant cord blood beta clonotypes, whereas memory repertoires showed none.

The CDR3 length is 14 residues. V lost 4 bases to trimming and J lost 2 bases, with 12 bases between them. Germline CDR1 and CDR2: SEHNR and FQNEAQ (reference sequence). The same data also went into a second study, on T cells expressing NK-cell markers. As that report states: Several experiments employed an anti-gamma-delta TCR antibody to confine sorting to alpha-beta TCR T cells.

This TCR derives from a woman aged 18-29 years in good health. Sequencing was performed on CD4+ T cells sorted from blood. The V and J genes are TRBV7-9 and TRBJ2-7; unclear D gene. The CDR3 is CASSSWALPYEQYF. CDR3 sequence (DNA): TGTGCCAGCAGCTCGTGGGCGTTACCCTACGAGCAGTACTTC.